This TCR beta chain comes out of a study of graft-versus-host responses after intestinal transplantation. The table came from immunoSEQ multiplex PCR; TCRdb's copy has only in-frame clones and leaves some out. The profile shows fewer than 65,000 clones, 70% to 90% of them singletons. The CDR3 length is 15 residues. Germline V CDR1 and CDR2: SGHTA, FQGTGA. V lost 5 bases, J lost 1 base, and 5 bases stayed unmatched. Study-level points and caveats: Within allografts, high graft-versus-host to host-versus-graft clonal ratios were seen among patients with graft-donor T cell macrochimerism.

Concerning this clone itself: The antigen is not known.

V gene TRBV7-3 combines with J gene TRBJ1-1; 9 positions match TRBD1. The sequenced sample was unstimulated CD4+ T cells sorted from spleen or lymph node cells, obtained before transplant. This receptor was obtained from a human donor who was the organ donor for an intestinal transplant. CDR3 coding DNA: TGTGCCAGCAGCCCCTCGGGACAGGGGAACACTGAAGCTTTCTTT. Protein product: CASSPSGQGNTEAFF. Complete variable domain (other parts from reference TRBV7-3 and TRBJ1-1): GAGVSQTPSNKVTEKGKYVELRCDPISGHTALYWYRQSLGQGPEFLIYFQGTGAADDSGLPNDRFFAVRPEGSVSTLKIQRTERGDSAVYLCASSPSGQGNTEAFFGQGTRLTVV.